This section outlines one TCR beta chain sequence together with its context. Its antigen remains unknown. RNA was extracted and reverse transcribed into cDNA as the sequencing template. The repertoire was sequenced with immunoSEQ multiplex PCR; TCRdb's copy has only in-frame clones and lacks some. The sample consists of some 170,000 clones, about 61% of them appearing once. Treatment indicated: oral pan-JAK inhibitor, 5-10 mg twice daily. Alopecia areata patients gave lesional scalp punch biopsies and peripheral blood samples. The data are from a study of CD8+ T cells in alopecia areata. In the study overall: Percentage of affected scalp area was the basis on which treated patients' severity was scored. Whole-study results and caveats: Persistence during tofacitinib was seen for many expanded lesional clones in scalp and blood. Expanded CD8+ clones among the top 100, as well as scalp clonality, were significantly decreased by tofacitinib.

The TCR sequence derives from a human donor with alopecia areata. The material was CD4+ T cells sorted from blood, obtained at roughly week 55, from a patient treated with tofacitinib.

CDR3 residues: CASSLTGDEKLFF. CDR3 nucleotide sequence: TGCGCCAGCAGCTTGACAGGGGATGAAAAACTGTTTTTT. The J gene is TRBJ1-4, the V gene TRBV5-1; 7 positions match TRBD1. This CDR3 comprises 13 residues. V gave up 1 base and J gave up 6 bases; unmatched junction bases: 0. Germline V CDR1 and CDR2: SGHRS, YFSETQ. Full variable domain (missing parts from reference TRBV5-1 and TRBJ1-4): KAGVTQTPRYLIKTRGQQVTLSCSPISGHRSVSWYQQTPGQGLQFLFEYFSETQRNKGNFPGRFSGRQFSNSRSEMNVSTLELGDSALYLCASSLTGDEKLFFGSGTQLSVL.